This TCR beta chain was captured by sequencing in a study of blood T cell repertoires in COVID-19. The J segment lost 5 bases and the V segment lost 7 bases, leaving 10 bases of the junction unmatched. The germline CDR1 and CDR2 sequences are LNHDA and SQIVND (reference sequence). The CDR3 is made up of 14 amino acids. Profiled with immunoSEQ multiplex PCR; TCRdb holds only in-frame clones, not every one. Of approximately 260,000 clones listed, 82% were seen once; the top ten hold 4.5% to 6%. This sequence was found in a woman aged 80 or older with active or convalescent COVID-19. This chain uses TRBV19 with TRBJ1-1, with 7 nucleotides matching TRBD1. Sequenced sample: peripheral blood. CDR3 sequence reads: CASKDRVVGTEAFF. CDR3 bases: TGTGCCAGTAAAGACAGGGTAGTGGGTACTGAAGCTTTCTTT.